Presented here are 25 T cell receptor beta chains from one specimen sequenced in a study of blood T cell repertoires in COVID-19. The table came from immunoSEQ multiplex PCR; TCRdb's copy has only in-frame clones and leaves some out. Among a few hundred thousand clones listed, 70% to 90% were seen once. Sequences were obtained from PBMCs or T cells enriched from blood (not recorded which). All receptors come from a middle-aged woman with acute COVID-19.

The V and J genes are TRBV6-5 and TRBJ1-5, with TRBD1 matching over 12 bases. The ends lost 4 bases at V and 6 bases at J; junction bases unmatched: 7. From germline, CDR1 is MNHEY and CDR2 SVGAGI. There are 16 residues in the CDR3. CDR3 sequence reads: CASSLGQGAIGQPQHF. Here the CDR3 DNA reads TGTGCCAGCAGTTTGGGACAGGGGGCAATAGGTCAGCCCCAGCATTTT.

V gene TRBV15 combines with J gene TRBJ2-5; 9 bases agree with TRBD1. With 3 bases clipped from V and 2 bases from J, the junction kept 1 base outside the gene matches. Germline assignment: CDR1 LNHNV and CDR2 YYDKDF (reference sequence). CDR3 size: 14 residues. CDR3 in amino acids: CATSRDRGQETQYF. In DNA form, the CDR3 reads TGTGCCACCAGCAGGGACAGGGGACAAGAGACCCAGTACTTC.

The CDR3 protein is CASRSDRGSEAFF. CDR3 bases: TGTGCCAGCAGGAGCGACAGGGGCTCTGAAGCTTTCTTT. This sequence joins TRBV2 and TRBJ1-1; 8 nucleotides align to TRBD1. CDR1 and CDR2 (germline): SNHLY, FYNNEI. The V gene end was trimmed by 6 bases and the J gene end by 6 bases; junction bases not matched to a gene: 6. The CDR3 has 13 residues.

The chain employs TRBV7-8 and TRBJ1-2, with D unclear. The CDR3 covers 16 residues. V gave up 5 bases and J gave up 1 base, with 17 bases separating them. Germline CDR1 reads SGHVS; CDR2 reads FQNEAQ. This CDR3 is CASSEHPEAHNYGYTF. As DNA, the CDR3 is TGTGCCAGCAGCGAACACCCAGAGGCACATAACTATGGCTACACCTTC.

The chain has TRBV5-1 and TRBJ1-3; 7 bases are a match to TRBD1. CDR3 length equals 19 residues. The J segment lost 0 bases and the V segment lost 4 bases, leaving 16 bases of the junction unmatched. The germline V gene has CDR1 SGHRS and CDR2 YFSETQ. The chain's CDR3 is CASSRGDRVLSLSGNTIYF. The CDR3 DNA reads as TGCGCCAGCAGCCGGGGAGACAGGGTCCTCTCTCTCTCTGGAAACACCATATATTTT.

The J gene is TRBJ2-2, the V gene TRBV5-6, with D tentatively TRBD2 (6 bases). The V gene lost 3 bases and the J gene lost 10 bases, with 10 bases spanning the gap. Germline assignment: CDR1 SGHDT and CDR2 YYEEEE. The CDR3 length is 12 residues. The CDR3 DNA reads TGTGCCAGCAGCTCTGGGACTGAGGAGCTGTTTTTT. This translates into CASSSGTEELFF.

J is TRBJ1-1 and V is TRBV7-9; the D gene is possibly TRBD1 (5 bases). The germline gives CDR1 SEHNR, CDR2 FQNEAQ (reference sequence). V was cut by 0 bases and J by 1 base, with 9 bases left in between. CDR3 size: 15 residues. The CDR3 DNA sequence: TGTGCCAGCAGCTTAGCGCAGGGCACGAACACTGAAGCTTTCTTT. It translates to CASSLAQGTNTEAFF.

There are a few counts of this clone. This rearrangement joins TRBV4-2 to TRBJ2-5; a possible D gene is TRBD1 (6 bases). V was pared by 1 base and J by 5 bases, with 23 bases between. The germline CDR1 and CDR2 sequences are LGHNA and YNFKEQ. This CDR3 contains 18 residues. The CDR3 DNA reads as TGTGCCAGCAGCCAAGCCCGTTTGGGTCAGGGGAATTATGAGACCCAGTACTTC. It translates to CASSQARLGQGNYETQYF.

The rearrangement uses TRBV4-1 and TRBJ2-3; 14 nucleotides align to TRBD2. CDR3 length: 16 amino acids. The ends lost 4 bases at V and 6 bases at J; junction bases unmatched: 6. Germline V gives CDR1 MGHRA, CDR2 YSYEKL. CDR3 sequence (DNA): TGCGCCAGCAGCCGCGGACTAGCGGGAGGAGACGATACGCAGTATTTT. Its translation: CASSRGLAGGDDTQYF.

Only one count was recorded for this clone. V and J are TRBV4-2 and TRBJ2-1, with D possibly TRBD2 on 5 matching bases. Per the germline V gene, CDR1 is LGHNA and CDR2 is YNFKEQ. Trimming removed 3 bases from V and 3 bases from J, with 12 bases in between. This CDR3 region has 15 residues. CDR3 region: CASSQIGESYNEQFF. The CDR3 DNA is TGTGCCAGCAGCCAGATCGGGGAGAGCTACAATGAGCAGTTCTTC.

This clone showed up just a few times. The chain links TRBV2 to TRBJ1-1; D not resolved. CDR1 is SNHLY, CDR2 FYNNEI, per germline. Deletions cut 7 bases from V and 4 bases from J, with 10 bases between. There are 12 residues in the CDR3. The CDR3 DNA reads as TGTGCCAGCATAAGGGAGATCACTGAAGCTTTCTTT. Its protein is CASIREITEAFF. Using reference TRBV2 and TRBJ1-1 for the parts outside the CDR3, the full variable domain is EPEVTQTPSHQVTQMGQEVILRCVPISNHLYFYWYRQILGQKVEFLVSFYNNEISEKSEIFDDQFSVERPDGSNFTLKIRSTKLEDSAMYFCASIREITEAFFGQGTRLTVV.

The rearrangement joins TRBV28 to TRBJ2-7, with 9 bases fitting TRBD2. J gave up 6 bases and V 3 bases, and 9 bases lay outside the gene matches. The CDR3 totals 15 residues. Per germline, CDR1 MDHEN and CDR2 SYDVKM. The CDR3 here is CASSLWTSAPSEQYF. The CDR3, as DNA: TGTGCCAGCAGTTTGTGGACTAGCGCTCCTTCCGAGCAGTACTTC.

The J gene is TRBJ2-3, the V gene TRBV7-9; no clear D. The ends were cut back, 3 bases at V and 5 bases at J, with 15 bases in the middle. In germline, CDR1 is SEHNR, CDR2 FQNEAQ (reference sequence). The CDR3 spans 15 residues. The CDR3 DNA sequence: TGTGCCAGCAGCTTCGTTTTGGGCGAGCTAGATACGCAGTATTTT. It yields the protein CASSFVLGELDTQYF.

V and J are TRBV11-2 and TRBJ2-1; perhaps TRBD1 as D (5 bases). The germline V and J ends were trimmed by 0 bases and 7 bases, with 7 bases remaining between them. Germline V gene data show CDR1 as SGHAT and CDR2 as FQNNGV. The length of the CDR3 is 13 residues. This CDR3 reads CASSLERGNEQFF. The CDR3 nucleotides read TGTGCCAGCAGCTTAGAAAGGGGAAATGAGCAGTTCTTC.

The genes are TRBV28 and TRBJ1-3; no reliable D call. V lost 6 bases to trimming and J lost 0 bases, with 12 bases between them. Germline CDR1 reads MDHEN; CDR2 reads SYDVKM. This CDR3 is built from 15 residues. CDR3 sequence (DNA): TGTGCCAGCAGGTTTCTAGTTAACTCTGGAAACACCATATATTTT. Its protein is CASRFLVNSGNTIYF.

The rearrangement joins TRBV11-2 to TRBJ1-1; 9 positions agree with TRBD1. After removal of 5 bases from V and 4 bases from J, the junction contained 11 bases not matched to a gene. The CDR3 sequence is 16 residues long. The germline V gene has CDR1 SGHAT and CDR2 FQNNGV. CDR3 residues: CASSRNWDRAGTEAFF. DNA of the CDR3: TGTGCCAGCAGCCGCAACTGGGACAGGGCGGGCACTGAAGCTTTCTTT. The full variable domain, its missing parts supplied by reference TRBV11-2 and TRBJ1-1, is EAGVAQSPRYKIIEKRQSVAFWCNPISGHATLYWYQQILGQGPKLLIQFQNNGVVDDSQLPKDRFSAERLKGVDSTLKIQPAKLEDSAVYLCASSRNWDRAGTEAFFGQGTRLTVV.

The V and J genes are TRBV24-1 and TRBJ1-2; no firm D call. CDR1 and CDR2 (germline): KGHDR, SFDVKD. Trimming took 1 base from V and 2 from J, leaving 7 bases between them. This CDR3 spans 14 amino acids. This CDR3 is CATSDFTRNYGYTF. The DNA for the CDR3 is TGTGCCACCAGTGATTTTACCAGGAACTATGGCTACACCTTC.

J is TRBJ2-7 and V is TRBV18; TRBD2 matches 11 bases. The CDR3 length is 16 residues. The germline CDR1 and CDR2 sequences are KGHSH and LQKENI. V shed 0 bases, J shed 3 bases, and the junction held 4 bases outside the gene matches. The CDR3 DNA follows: TGTGCCAGCTCACCACCGGTGGGGACTAGCGGCTACGAGCAGTACTTC. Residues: CASSPPVGTSGYEQYF.

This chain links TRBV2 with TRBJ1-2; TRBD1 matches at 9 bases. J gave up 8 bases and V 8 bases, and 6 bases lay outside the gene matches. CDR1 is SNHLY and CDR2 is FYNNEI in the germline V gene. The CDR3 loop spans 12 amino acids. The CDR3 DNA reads TGTGCCAGCGACCGGGACAGGGAGGGCTACACCTTC. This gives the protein CASDRDREGYTF.

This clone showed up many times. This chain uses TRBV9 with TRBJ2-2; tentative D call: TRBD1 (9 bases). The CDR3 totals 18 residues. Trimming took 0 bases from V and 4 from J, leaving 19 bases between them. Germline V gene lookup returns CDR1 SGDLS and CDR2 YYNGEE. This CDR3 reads CASSVVPGGDRVTGELFF. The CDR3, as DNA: TGTGCCAGCAGCGTAGTACCCGGGGGGGACAGGGTCACCGGGGAGCTGTTTTTT.

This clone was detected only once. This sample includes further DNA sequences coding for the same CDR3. CDR3 DNA sequence: TGCGCCAGCAGCCTATACAACATGGGACAGGGGAACACTGAAGCTTTCTTT. It is translated as CASSLYNMGQGNTEAFF. The chain joins TRBV5-1 to TRBJ1-1, with TRBD1 matching 9 bases. With 4 bases clipped from V and 1 base from J, the junction kept 11 bases outside the gene matches. Germline CDR1 is SGHRS and CDR2 is YFSETQ. The CDR3 runs 17 residues.

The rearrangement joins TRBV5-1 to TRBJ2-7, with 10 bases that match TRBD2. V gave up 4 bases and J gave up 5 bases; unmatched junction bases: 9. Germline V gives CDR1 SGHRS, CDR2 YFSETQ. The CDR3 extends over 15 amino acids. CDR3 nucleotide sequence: TGCGCCAGCAGCCCGACCGGGACTAGCGACAACGAGCAGTACTTC. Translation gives CASSPTGTSDNEQYF.

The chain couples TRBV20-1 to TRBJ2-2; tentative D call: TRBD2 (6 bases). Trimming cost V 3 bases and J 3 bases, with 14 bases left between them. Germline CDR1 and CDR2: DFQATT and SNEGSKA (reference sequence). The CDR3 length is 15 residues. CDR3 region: CSASWFERDTGELFF. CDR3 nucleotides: TGCAGTGCTAGTTGGTTTGAGCGGGACACCGGGGAGCTGTTTTTT.

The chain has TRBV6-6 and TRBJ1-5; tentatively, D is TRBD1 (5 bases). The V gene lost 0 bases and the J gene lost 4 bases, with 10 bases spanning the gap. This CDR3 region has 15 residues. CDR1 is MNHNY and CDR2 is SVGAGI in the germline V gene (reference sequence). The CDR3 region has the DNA TGTGCCAGCAGTTACTCCGACAGACCTAATCAGCCCCAGCATTTT. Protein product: CASSYSDRPNQPQHF.

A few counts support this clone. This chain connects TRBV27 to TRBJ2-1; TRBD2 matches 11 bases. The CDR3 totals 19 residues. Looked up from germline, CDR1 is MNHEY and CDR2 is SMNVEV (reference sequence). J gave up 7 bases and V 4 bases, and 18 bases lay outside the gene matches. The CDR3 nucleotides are TGTGCCAGCAGTTCTCTCTCCGGCCTGGTAGCGGGAGGGATAAATGAGCAGTTCTTC. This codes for CASSSLSGLVAGGINEQFF.